This T cell receptor (beta chain) was observed in a study of PD-L1 blockade in urothelial cancer. As for the study in general: The authors examined blood 3 weeks (second dose) and 6 weeks after treatment start. Each blood sample yielded a median of roughly 150,000 T cells. Overall study findings and caveats: Larger 3-week expansion of tumor-associated blood clones was seen in durable-benefit patients.

Indicated time point: pretreatment peripheral blood. Germline V gene lookup returns CDR1 LGHNA and CDR2 YNFKEQ. The length of the CDR3 is 13 residues. Trimming left V 4 bases short and J 7 bases short, with 13 bases between. Synthetic TCR analog templates were spiked into each PCR. Here immunoSEQ multiplex PCR was the method, and the copy in TCRdb shows in-frame clones only, minus some. The sample contains some 45,000 clones, around nine tenths of which appear only once. As concerns this clone: Its antigen is unidentified.

The specimen comprised PBMCs, sampled around atezolizumab (anti-PD-L1) treatment. The chain uses TRBV4-2 and TRBJ1-2; D unclear. This TCR was sampled from a donor older than 35 with urothelial cancer. The CDR3 DNA sequence: TGTGCCAGCAGCCTCCAGGAACATCGTGGCTACACCTTC. Translation: CASSLQEHRGYTF.